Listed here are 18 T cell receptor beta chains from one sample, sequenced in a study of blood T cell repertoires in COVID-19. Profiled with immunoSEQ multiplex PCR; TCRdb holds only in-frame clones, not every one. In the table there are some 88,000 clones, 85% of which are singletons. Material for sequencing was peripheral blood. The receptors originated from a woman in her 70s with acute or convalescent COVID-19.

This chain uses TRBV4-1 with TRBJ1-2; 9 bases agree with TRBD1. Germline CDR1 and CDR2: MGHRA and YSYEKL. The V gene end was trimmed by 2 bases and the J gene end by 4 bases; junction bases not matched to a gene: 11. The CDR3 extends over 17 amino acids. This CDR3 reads CASSQTPGQGRVYGYTF. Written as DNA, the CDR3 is TGCGCCAGCAGCCAAACTCCGGGACAGGGTCGAGTCTATGGCTACACCTTC.

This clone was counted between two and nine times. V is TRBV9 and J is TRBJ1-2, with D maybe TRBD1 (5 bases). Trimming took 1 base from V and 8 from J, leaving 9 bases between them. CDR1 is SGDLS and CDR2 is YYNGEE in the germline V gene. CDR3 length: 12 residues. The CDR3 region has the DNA TGTGCCAGCAGCGTACCGGGGGGAGGCTACACCTTC. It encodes CASSVPGGGYTF.

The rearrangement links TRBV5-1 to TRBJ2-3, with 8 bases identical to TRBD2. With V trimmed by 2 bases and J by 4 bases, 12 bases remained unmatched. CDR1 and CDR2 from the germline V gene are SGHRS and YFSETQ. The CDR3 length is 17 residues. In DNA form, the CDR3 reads TGCGCCAGCAGCTTTATCGGGACTAGTAAGGTCCCAGATACGCAGTATTTT. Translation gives CASSFIGTSKVPDTQYF.

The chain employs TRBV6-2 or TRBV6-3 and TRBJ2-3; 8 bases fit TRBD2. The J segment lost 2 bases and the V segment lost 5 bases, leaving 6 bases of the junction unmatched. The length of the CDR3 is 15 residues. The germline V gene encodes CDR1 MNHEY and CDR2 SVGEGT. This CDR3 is CASSTNGLATDTQYF. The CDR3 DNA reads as TGTGCCAGCAGTACTAATGGACTAGCCACAGATACGCAGTATTTT.

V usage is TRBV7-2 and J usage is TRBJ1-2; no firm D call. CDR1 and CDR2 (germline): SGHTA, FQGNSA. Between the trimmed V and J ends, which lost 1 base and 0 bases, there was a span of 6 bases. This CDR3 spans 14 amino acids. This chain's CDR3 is CASSLVRANYGYTF. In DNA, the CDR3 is TGTGCCAGCAGCTTAGTCCGGGCTAACTATGGCTACACCTTC. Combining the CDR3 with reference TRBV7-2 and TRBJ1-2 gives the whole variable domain GAGVSQSPSNKVTEKGKDVELRCDPISGHTALYWYRQSLGQGLEFLIYFQGNSAPDKSGLPSDRFSAERTGGSVSTLTIQRTQQEDSAVYLCASSLVRANYGYTFGSGTRLTVV.

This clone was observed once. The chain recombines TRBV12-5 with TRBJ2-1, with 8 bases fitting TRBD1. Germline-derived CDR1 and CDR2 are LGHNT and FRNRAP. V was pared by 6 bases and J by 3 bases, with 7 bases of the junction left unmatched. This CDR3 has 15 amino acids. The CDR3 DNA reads TGTGCTAGTGGCTTGCAACAGGGGGACTACAATGAGCAGTTCTTC. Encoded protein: CASGLQQGDYNEQFF.

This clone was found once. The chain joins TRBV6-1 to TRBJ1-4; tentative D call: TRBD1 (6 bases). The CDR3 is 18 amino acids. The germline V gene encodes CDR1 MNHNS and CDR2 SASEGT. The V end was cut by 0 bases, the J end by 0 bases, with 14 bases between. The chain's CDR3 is CASSEALPSGATNEKLFF. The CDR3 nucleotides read TGTGCCAGCAGTGAAGCTCTTCCGTCAGGGGCAACTAATGAAAAACTGTTTTTT.

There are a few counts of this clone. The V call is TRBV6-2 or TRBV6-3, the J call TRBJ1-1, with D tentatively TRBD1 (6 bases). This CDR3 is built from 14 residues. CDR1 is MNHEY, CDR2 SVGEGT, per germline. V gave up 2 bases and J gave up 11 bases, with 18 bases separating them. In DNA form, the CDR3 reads TGTGCCAGCAGTTACACCGCAAGAGGGCAGGGGGCTTTCTTT. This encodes CASSYTARGQGAFF.

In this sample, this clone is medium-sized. This chain's CDR3 is CASSYSTRAGAFF. The CDR3 region has the DNA TGTGCCAGCAGTTACTCGACGAGGGCTGGAGCTTTCTTT. The V call is TRBV6-5, the J call TRBJ1-1, with D hard to call. The V gene's germline CDR1 is MNHEY and CDR2 SVGAGI. The CDR3 runs to 13 residues. V was shortened by 0 bases and J by 10 bases, with 12 bases between the two germline ends.

The CDR3 region has the DNA TGTGCCAGCAGTCAAAGACTAGCGGGGTTATACGAGCAGTACGTC. It yields the protein CASSQRLAGLYEQYV. This chain links TRBV28 with TRBJ2-7, with 11 bases that match TRBD2. The germline V gene has CDR1 MDHEN and CDR2 SYDVKM. There are 15 residues in the CDR3. The junction had 7 bases not matched to a gene; V was cut back by 5 bases and J by 4 bases.

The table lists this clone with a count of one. CDR3 loop: CAGQGDVNQPQHF. CDR3 sequence (DNA): TGTGCCGGACAGGGGGATGTCAATCAGCCCCAGCATTTT. This chain uses TRBV2 with TRBJ1-5, with 10 bases identical to TRBD1. J lost 3 bases, V lost 11 bases, and 4 bases had no gene match. Germline assignment: CDR1 SNHLY and CDR2 FYNNEI. The CDR3 sequence is 13 residues long.

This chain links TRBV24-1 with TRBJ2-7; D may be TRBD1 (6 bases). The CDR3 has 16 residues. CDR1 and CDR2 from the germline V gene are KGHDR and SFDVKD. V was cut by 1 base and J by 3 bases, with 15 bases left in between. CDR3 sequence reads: CATSDLGQGYRYEQYV. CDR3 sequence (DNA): TGTGCCACCAGTGATTTAGGCCAGGGGTATCGCTACGAGCAGTACGTC.

CDR3 nucleotide sequence: TGTGCCAGCAGTTACTCGGCGCTGGGAGCGGAGACCCAGTACTTC. This gives the protein CASSYSALGAETQYF. The rearrangement links TRBV6-5 to TRBJ2-5; perhaps TRBD2 as D (5 bases). The CDR3 is made up of 15 amino acids. The ends were cut back, 0 bases at V and 5 bases at J, with 13 bases in the middle. The germline V gene encodes CDR1 MNHEY and CDR2 SVGAGI.

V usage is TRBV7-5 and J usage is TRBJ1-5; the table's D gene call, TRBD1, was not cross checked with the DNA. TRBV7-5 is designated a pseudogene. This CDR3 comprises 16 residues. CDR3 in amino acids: CVRSLAFQVGTRPQHF. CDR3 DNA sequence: TGTGTCAGAAGCTTAGCGTTTCAGGTGGGTACTCGGCCCCAGCATTTT.

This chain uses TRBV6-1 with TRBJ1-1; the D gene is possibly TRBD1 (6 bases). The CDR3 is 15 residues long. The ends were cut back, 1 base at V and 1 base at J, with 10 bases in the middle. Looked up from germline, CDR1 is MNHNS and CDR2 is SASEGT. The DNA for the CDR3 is TGTGCCAGCAGTGAAGACAGGGTAGCGAACACTGAAGCTTTCTTT. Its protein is CASSEDRVANTEAFF.

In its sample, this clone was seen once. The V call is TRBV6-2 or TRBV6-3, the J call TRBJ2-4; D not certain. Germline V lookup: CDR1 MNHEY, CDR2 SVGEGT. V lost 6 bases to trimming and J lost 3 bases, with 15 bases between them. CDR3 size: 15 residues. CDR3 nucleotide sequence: TGTGCCAGCAGCCCTGACACATCCTTCAAAAACATTCAGTACTTC. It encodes CASSPDTSFKNIQYF.

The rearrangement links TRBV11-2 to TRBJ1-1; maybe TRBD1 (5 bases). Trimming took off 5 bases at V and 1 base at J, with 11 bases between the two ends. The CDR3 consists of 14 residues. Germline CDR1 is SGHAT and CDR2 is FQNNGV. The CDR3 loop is CASSPGRSNTEAFF. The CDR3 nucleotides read TGTGCCAGCAGCCCAGGGCGGTCGAACACTGAAGCTTTCTTT.

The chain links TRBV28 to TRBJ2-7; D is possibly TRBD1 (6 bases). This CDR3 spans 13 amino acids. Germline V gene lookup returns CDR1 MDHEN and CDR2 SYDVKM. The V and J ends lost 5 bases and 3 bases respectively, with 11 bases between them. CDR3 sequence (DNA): TGTGCCAGCAGTCCCGGGACATACTACGAGCAGTACGTC. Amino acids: CASSPGTYYEQYV.